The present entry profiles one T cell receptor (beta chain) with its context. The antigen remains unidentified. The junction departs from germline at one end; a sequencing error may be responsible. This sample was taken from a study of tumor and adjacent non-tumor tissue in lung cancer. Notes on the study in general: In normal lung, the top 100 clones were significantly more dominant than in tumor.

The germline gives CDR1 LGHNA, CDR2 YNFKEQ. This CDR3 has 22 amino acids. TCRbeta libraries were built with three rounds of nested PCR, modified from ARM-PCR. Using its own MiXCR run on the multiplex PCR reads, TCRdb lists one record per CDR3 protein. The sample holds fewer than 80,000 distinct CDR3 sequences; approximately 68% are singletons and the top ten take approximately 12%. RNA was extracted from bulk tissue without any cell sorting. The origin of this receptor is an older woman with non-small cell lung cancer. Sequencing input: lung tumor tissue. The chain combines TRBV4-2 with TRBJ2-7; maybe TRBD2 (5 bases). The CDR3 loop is CSSSHVFIRLLVGLPSSYEQYF. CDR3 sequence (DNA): TGTTCCAGCAGCCATGTTTTCATCAGATTACTAGTGGGATTACCGAGTTCCTACGAGCAGTACTTC.